What follows are 8 T cell receptor beta chains derived from one specimen sequenced in a study of T-cell memory formation after mild COVID-19. In TCRdb, the 5' RACE reads were re-called with MiXCR into one record per CDR3 protein. The sample lists roughly 350,000 distinct CDR3 sequences, around 15% seen once, with about a fifth in the top ten. Input material: PBMCs or a T cell subset sorted from them (not recorded which). All receptors come from a man aged 18 to 29 who had mild COVID-19 (a few samples of this study predate the infection). Cell type and time point are not known.

The V call is TRBV4-3, the J call TRBJ1-1; D perhaps matches TRBD1 (5 bases). Germline V gives CDR1 LGHNA, CDR2 YSLEER. V was shortened by 0 bases and J by 1 base, with 12 bases between the two germline ends. The CDR3 totals 16 residues. The CDR3 reads CASSQDVRTTNTEAFF. CDR3 sequence (DNA): TGCGCCAGCAGCCAAGATGTGAGGACAACGAACACTGAAGCTTTCTTT.

The chain carries TRBV20-1 and TRBJ2-3; TRBD2 matches at 10 bases. Germline V lookup: CDR1 DFQATT, CDR2 SNEGSKA (reference sequence). The CDR3 is made up of 12 amino acids. With 5 bases clipped from V and 6 bases from J, the junction kept 2 bases outside the gene matches. The CDR3 nucleotides read TGCAGTGCTCCGGGACTAGCGGATACGCAGTATTTT. Amino acids: CSAPGLADTQYF.

This clonotype was detected only a few times. J is TRBJ2-7 and V is TRBV2; 8 nucleotides align to TRBD1. V shed 6 bases, J shed 3 bases, and the junction held 1 base outside the gene matches. The germline gives CDR1 SNHLY, CDR2 FYNNEI. CDR3 length equals 12 residues. CDR3 nucleotide sequence: TGTGCCAGCAGCGGACAGGGCTACGAGCAGTACGTC. It yields the protein CASSGQGYEQYV.

The chain joins TRBV7-2 to TRBJ1-2; the match to TRBD1 covers 11 bases. CDR3 length equals 14 residues. The trim removed 3 bases at V and 5 bases at J, leaving 2 bases unmatched. Germline lookup yields CDR1 SGHTA and CDR2 FQGNSA. The CDR3 nucleotides read TGTGCCAGCAGCTTTGGACAGGGGGCGTATGGCTACACCTTC. Amino acid sequence: CASSFGQGAYGYTF.

This clonotype was seen only a few times. V is TRBV7-9 and J is TRBJ2-7; TRBD1 is a possible D gene (6 bases). V was trimmed by 5 bases and J by 3 bases, leaving 11 bases between them. Germline-derived CDR1 and CDR2 are SEHNR and FQNEAQ (reference sequence). This CDR3 spans 13 amino acids. Here the CDR3 DNA reads TGTGCCAGCAGCCCCGGACAGCACTACGAGCAGTACTTC. This gives the protein CASSPGQHYEQYF.

This clonotype was seen a handful of times. The V and J genes are TRBV12-3 or TRBV12-4 and TRBJ2-3; weak D call: TRBD1 (5 bases). The CDR3 has 15 amino acids. Trimming stripped 4 bases from V and 0 bases from J, with 11 bases between. CDR3: CASSSRQLSTDTQYF. As DNA, the CDR3 is TGTGCCAGCAGTTCTCGACAGCTAAGCACAGATACGCAGTATTTT.

This clonotype was recorded a few times. The rearrangement joins TRBV4-1 to TRBJ1-1; D is unresolved. Trimming removed 0 bases from V and 3 bases from J, with 8 bases in between. The germline V gene encodes CDR1 MGHRA and CDR2 YSYEKL. The CDR3 covers 14 residues. In DNA form, the CDR3 reads TGCGCCAGCAGCCAAGATCCGGGGTACACTGAAGCTTTCTTT. Translated: CASSQDPGYTEAFF.

This chain uses TRBV5-5 with TRBJ1-1; weak D call: TRBD1 (5 bases). This CDR3 comprises 13 residues. Trimming removed 4 bases at V and 8 bases at J, with 15 bases between. Germline CDR1 reads SGHKS; CDR2 reads YYEKEE (reference sequence). CDR3 region: CASSRDWGEEAFF. The CDR3 nucleotides read TGTGCCAGCAGCCGCGATTGGGGGGAGGAAGCTTTCTTT.